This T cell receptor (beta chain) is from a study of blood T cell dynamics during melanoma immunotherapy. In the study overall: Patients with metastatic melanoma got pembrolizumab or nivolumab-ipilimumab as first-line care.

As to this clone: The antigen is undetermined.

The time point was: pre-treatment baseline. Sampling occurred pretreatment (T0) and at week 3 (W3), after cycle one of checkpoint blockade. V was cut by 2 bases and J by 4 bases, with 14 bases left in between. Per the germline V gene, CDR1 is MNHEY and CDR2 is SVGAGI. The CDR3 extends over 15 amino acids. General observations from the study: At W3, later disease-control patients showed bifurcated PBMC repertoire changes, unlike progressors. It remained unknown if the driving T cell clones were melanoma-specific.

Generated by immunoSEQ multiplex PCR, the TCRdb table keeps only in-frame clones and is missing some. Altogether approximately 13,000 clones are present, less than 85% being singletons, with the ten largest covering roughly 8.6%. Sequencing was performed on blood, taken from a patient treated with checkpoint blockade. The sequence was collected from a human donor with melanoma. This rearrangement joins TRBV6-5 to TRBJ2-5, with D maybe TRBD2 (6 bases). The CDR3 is CASSYLYRGGETQYF. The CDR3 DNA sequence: TGTGCCAGCAGTTACCTTTATAGGGGAGGAGAGACCCAGTACTTC.